The text below deals with one T cell receptor (beta chain). Antigen specificity is unknown. CDR1 and CDR2 (germline): SGHRS, YFSETQ. The V gene lost 0 bases and the J gene lost 4 bases, with 8 bases spanning the gap. The CDR3 has 14 amino acids. What was sequenced were expressed TCRB transcripts, since all of the isolated RNA had been reverse transcribed. Assay used: immunoSEQ multiplex PCR; TCRdb lists only in-frame clones, some missing. The table shows fewer than 500,000 clones, with over 11% occurring only once. This specimen belongs to a study of beta chain features in type 1 diabetes. Overall study results and limits: Naive, central memory and Treg TCRB repertoires appeared more alike in patients than in healthy donors.

This clonotype was sampled from a man aged 25 to 40 in good health. The V gene is TRBV5-1, the J gene TRBJ1-5, with TRBD1 as a possible D gene (5 bases). Sample: naive CD4+ T cells from blood. DNA of the CDR3: TGCGCCAGCAGCTTGGAATCAGGGAATCAGCCCCAGCATTTT. Encoded protein: CASSLESGNQPQHF.